The 28 T cell receptor beta chains presented below share a single source sample, sequenced in a study of T cell clonality in common variable immunodeficiency. General study points: In common variable immunodeficiency, TCR beta chains reportedly carried fewer deletions and N-nucleotide insertions.

For these TCRs, the target antigens are not known. Clones were sequenced by immunoSEQ multiplex PCR, and TCRdb holds only the in-frame ones, with some missing. In total the sample includes fewer than 40,000 clones, none of them seen once. The sequenced sample consisted of peripheral blood mononuclear cells. Source of these receptors: a human donor with common variable immunodeficiency.

As for this clone: The CDR3 is cut off 3 residues early in the read; its end comes from the germline J gene. This chain links TRBV19 with TRBJ1-5; TRBD1 is a possible D gene (6 bases). Looked up from germline, CDR1 is LNHDA and CDR2 is SQIVND (reference sequence). The CDR3 sequence is 13 residues long. Between the trimmed V and J ends, which lost 7 bases and 4 bases, there was a span of 11 bases. CDR3 sequence: CASTGRGNQPQHF. CDR3 DNA, as far as it was read: TGTGCCAGTACCGGCAGGGGTAATCAGCCC. Looking up the rest from reference TRBV19 and TRBJ1-5 gives the full variable domain: DGGITQSPKYLFRKEGQNVTLSCEQNLNHDAMYWYRQDPGQGLRLIYYSQIVNDFQKGDIAEGYSVSREKKESFPLTVTSAQKNPTAFYLCASTGRGNQPQHFGDGTRLSIL.

On this clone: The sequenced fragment ends 3 residues before the CDR3 boundary, so the rest is inferred from the germline J gene. The chain is built from TRBV19 and TRBJ2-7; 8 nucleotides agree with TRBD2. This CDR3 spans 14 amino acids. From germline, CDR1 is LNHDA and CDR2 SQIVND (reference sequence). Trimming at V came to 6 bases and at J to 3 bases, leaving 7 bases not matched to a gene. The DNA read from the CDR3 is TGTGCCAGTAGCCTAGCGGGTCCTTACTACGAG. Protein sequence: CASSLAGPYYE. The full CDR3 sequence reads CASSLAGPYYEQYF. Full variable domain (missing parts from reference TRBV19 and TRBJ2-7): DGGITQSPKYLFRKEGQNVTLSCEQNLNHDAMYWYRQDPGQGLRLIYYSQIVNDFQKGDIAEGYSVSREKKESFPLTVTSAQKNPTAFYLCASSLAGPYYEQYFGPGTRLTVT.

This clone turned up a few times. The CDR3 extends 3 residues past the end of the read, so its final part is completed from the germline J gene. The chain carries TRBV7-2 and TRBJ2-7; TRBD2 agrees at 7 bases. V was clipped by 5 bases and J by 1 base; unmatched bases: 5. The germline gives CDR1 SGHTA, CDR2 FQGNSA. The CDR3 runs 14 residues. Partial CDR3 DNA: TGTGCCAGCAGCCCCTCAGCGGGATCCTACGAG. Amino acid sequence: CASSPSAGSYE. The whole CDR3 sequence is CASSPSAGSYEQYF. The full variable domain, with the rest looked up from reference TRBV7-2 and TRBJ2-7, is GAGVSQSPSNKVTEKGKDVELRCDPISGHTALYWYRQSLGQGLEFLIYFQGNSAPDKSGLPSDRFSAERTGGSVSTLTIQRTQQEDSAVYLCASSPSAGSYEQYFGPGTRLTVT.

This clone was picked up a small number of times. The missing CDR3 end, 3 residues past where the read stops, is filled in from the germline J gene. The chain combines TRBV30 with TRBJ1-3, with unresolved D. The CDR3 length is 11 residues. V lost 8 bases, J lost 6 bases, and 11 bases lay in between. Germline V gives CDR1 GTSNPN, CDR2 SVGIG (reference sequence). The CDR3 is CAHGPKNTIYF. CDR3 DNA (partial): TGTGCCCATGGCCCGAAAAACACC.

The table lists this clone with many counts. Read sequence stops 3 residues before the CDR3 end, and the germline J gene provides the missing end. This rearrangement joins TRBV2 to TRBJ2-7; possible D gene TRBD1, 5 bases. Germline CDR1 reads SNHLY; CDR2 reads FYNNEI. The CDR3 contains 13 residues. Between the trimmed V and J ends, which lost 4 bases and 3 bases, there was a span of 10 bases. The part of the CDR3 DNA that was read is TGTGCCAGCAGTGCACAGGAAGACTACGAG. Encoded protein: CASSAQEDYE. The CDR3 as a whole reads CASSAQEDYEQYF.

The DNA read from the CDR3 is TGTGCCAGCAGCGGGACTAGCGGGAGTCAGACC. Its translation: CASSGTSGSQT. In full, the CDR3 reads CASSGTSGSQTQYF. The chain links TRBV7-9 to TRBJ2-5; 14 positions agree with TRBD2. The CDR3 end lies 3 residues beyond the end of the read and is filled in from the germline J gene. The CDR3 totals 14 residues. CDR1 is SEHNR and CDR2 is FQNEAQ in the germline V gene (reference sequence). J lost 6 bases, V lost 5 bases, and 2 bases had no gene match. The full variable domain, with the rest looked up from reference TRBV7-9 and TRBJ2-5, is DTGVSQNPRHKITKRGQNVTFRCDPISEHNRLYWYRQTLGQGPEFLTYFQNEAQLEKSRLLSDRFSAERPKGSFSTLEIQRTEQGDSAMYLCASSGTSGSQTQYFGPGTRLLVL.

Note on this clone: Read data end 3 residues before the CDR3 end; the end is taken from the germline J gene. V usage is TRBV30 and J usage is TRBJ2-1, with 11 bases aligning to TRBD2. Trimming at V came to 2 bases and at J to 4 bases, leaving 4 bases not matched to a gene. Per the germline V gene, CDR1 is GTSNPN and CDR2 is SVGIG (reference sequence). CDR3 length equals 15 residues. The CDR3 here is CAWSKTSGNYNEQFF. The sequenced CDR3 bases are TGTGCCTGGAGTAAGACTAGCGGGAATTACAATGAG.

This clone was counted at least ten times. With the read ending 3 residues before the CDR3 end, the germline J gene is used to fill in that end. This chain joins TRBV11-1 and TRBJ2-5, with D possibly matching TRBD2 (5 bases). Trimming pared 4 bases from V and 3 bases from J, leaving 9 bases between. Germline assignment: CDR1 SGHAT and CDR2 FQDESV (reference sequence). The CDR3 consists of 13 residues. The CDR3 bases that were read are TGTGCCAGCAGCTCTAGCCGGAAAGAGACC. It is translated as CASSSSRKET. The full CDR3 protein reads CASSSSRKETQYF.

This clone was detected a few times. The read stops 3 residues short of the end of the CDR3; the missing end is completed from the germline J gene. The chain employs TRBV29-1 and TRBJ2-1; 9 bases align to TRBD1. V was clipped by 3 bases and J by 9 bases; unmatched bases: 6. Germline CDR1 SQVTM, CDR2 ANQGSEA. The CDR3 has 13 residues. The CDR3 sequence: CSVEMGQGIEQFF. Partial CDR3 DNA: TGCAGCGTTGAGATGGGACAGGGCATTGAG.

This clone was counted only a few times. The read finishes 3 residues shy of the CDR3 end, and the germline J gene is used to complete it. This chain connects TRBV2 to TRBJ2-7, with TRBD2 matching over 7 bases. The J segment lost 2 bases and the V segment lost 1 base, leaving 8 bases of the junction unmatched. The CDR3 runs 16 residues. In germline, CDR1 is SNHLY, CDR2 FYNNEI. The CDR3 DNA, read in part, is TGTGCCAGCAGTGAAGTACCTAGCGGAGCTACCTACGAG. The encoded protein is CASSEVPSGATYE. In full, the CDR3 is CASSEVPSGATYEQYF.

In this sample, this clone turned up many times. The read terminates 3 residues before the CDR3 end, so the remaining end is supplied by the germline J gene. The J gene is TRBJ2-7, the V gene TRBV6-2 or TRBV6-3; D possibly uses TRBD1 or TRBD2 (5 bases each). The germline V and J ends were trimmed by 7 bases and 0 bases, with 10 bases remaining between them. The CDR3 totals 13 residues. Germline CDR1 reads MNHEY; CDR2 reads SVGEGT. The sequenced CDR3 bases are TGTGCCAGCACCGAGGGGAGCTCCTACGAG. Residues: CASTEGSSYE. The complete CDR3 sequence is CASTEGSSYEQYF.

Concerning this clone: The sequence runs out 3 residues before the end of the CDR3; the remainder is reconstructed from the germline J gene. The chain links TRBV6-1 to TRBJ2-1; TRBD2 is a possible D gene (6 bases). Deletions cut 1 base from V and 8 bases from J, with 15 bases between. The CDR3 loop spans 15 amino acids. Germline-derived CDR1 and CDR2 are MNHNS and SASEGT. The CDR3 here is CASSEVWAAGDEQFF. Partial CDR3 DNA: TGTGCCAGCAGTGAAGTGTGGGCAGCGGGCGATGAG.

Concerning this clone itself: A far larger clone differs by one base, so this is likely a read error. The CDR3 end is not reached by the read, which stops 3 residues before it; the germline J gene fills it in. The rearrangement links TRBV20-1 to TRBJ1-4; 10 bases map to TRBD1. Trimming at V came to 6 bases and at J to 8 bases, leaving 6 bases not matched to a gene. This CDR3 comprises 13 residues. Germline-derived CDR1 and CDR2 are DFQATT and SNEGSKA (reference sequence). CDR3 protein: CSARTGGKEKLFF. The CDR3 bases that were read are TGCAGTGCGCGGACAGGGGGAAAGGAAAAA.

This clone was found many times. Read data end 3 residues before the CDR3 end; the end is taken from the germline J gene. The J gene is TRBJ2-1, the V gene TRBV28, with D possibly being TRBD2 (7 bases). This CDR3 is built from 16 residues. The V and J ends lost 6 bases and 2 bases respectively, with 17 bases between them. CDR1 and CDR2 from the germline V gene are MDHEN and SYDVKM. Incomplete CDR3 DNA: TGTGCCAGCAGCTCCGGGGGGCTAGCGGCCTACAATGAG. Its protein is CASSSGGLAAYNE. The complete CDR3 sequence is CASSSGGLAAYNEQFF.

Turning to this clone: From the germline J gene comes the end of the CDR3, since the read stops 3 residues before it. V and J are TRBV13 and TRBJ2-1; 10 bases match TRBD2. This CDR3 comprises 22 residues. Germline CDR1 PRHDT, CDR2 FYEKMQ (reference sequence). The trim removed 0 bases at V and 0 bases at J, leaving 17 bases unmatched. This chain's CDR3 is CASSLGGSAAGGPLNSYNEQFF. The sequenced part of the CDR3 DNA is TGTGCCAGCAGCTTAGGGGGGTCTGCAGCGGGAGGGCCGTTAAACTCCTACAATGAG.

This clone was recorded at least ten times. The CDR3 goes on 3 residues after the read ends, and that part is filled in from the germline J gene. The chain couples TRBV5-1 to TRBJ2-3; 7 bases are a match to TRBD2. Trimming cost V 7 bases and J 2 bases; bases outside gene matches: 22. Per the germline V gene, CDR1 is SGHRS and CDR2 is YFSETQ. This CDR3 region has 19 residues. CDR3 DNA, as far as it was read: TGCGCCAGCGCCCAAGACGGAGCGGGGACCCATTGGGTCACAGATACG. This gives the protein CASAQDGAGTHWVTDT. From start to end, the CDR3 is CASAQDGAGTHWVTDTQYF.

In its sample, this clone was seen many times. The read ends 3 residues shy of where the CDR3 ends; the end is completed using the germline J gene. This rearrangement joins TRBV19 to TRBJ1-2, with D maybe TRBD1 (5 bases). Germline values: CDR1 LNHDA, CDR2 SQIVND (reference sequence). The CDR3 spans 13 residues. Trimming took off 3 bases at V and 2 bases at J, with 7 bases between the two ends. The sequenced CDR3 bases are TGTGCCAGTAGTATGGGGGGGAACTATGGC. Its translation: CASSMGGNYG. The whole CDR3 reads CASSMGGNYGYTF. Variable domain in full (rest from reference TRBV19 and TRBJ1-2): DGGITQSPKYLFRKEGQNVTLSCEQNLNHDAMYWYRQDPGQGLRLIYYSQIVNDFQKGDIAEGYSVSREKKESFPLTVTSAQKNPTAFYLCASSMGGNYGYTFGSGTRLTVV.

On this clone itself: Sequencing ends 3 residues short of the CDR3 end; the germline J gene provides the rest. The chain joins TRBV7-6 to TRBJ2-1; 10 bases are a match to TRBD2. The V gene end was trimmed by 0 bases and the J gene end by 7 bases; junction bases not matched to a gene: 12. The germline gives CDR1 SGHVS, CDR2 FNYEAQ. The CDR3 is 18 residues long. CDR3 sequence: CASSLAVVAGGGGNEQFF. The part of the CDR3 DNA that was read is TGTGCCAGCAGCTTAGCGGTGGTAGCGGGAGGTGGGGGGAATGAG.

On this clone itself: Read data end 3 residues before the CDR3 end; the end is taken from the germline J gene. The rearrangement uses TRBV2 and TRBJ1-5; 9 nucleotides line up with TRBD1. This CDR3 contains 13 residues. CDR1 and CDR2 from the germline V gene are SNHLY and FYNNEI. Germline trimming cut 8 bases from V and 5 bases from J; bases unmatched to any gene: 4. The CDR3 DNA, read in part, is TGTGCCAGCGCCCGGGACAGGGATCAGCCC. Translating it yields CASARDRDQP. The full-length CDR3 reads as CASARDRDQPQHF.

This clone was counted many times. The observed sequence ends 3 residues before the CDR3 terminus, with the missing tail filled in from the germline J gene. The chain couples TRBV7-2 to TRBJ2-5; 7 nucleotides align to TRBD2. The V segment lost 1 base and the J segment 6 bases; nucleotides outside the gene matches: 5. Germline CDR1 is SGHTA and CDR2 is FQGNSA. This CDR3 region has 14 residues. The part of the CDR3 DNA that was read is TGTGCCAGCAGCTTAGGGCGGGAGTCGAAGACC. It encodes CASSLGRESKT. The entire CDR3 is CASSLGRESKTQYF.

Concerning this clone itself: The CDR3 is cut off 3 residues early in the read; its end comes from the germline J gene. The rearrangement links TRBV5-6 to TRBJ2-5, with 10 nucleotides matching TRBD2. The CDR3 covers 14 residues. The ends lost 2 bases at V and 5 bases at J; junction bases unmatched: 3. Per germline, CDR1 SGHDT and CDR2 YYEEEE. The part of the CDR3 DNA that was read is TGTGCCAGCAGCTTAGCGGGAGGGGAGGAGACC. This codes for CASSLAGGEET. The full CDR3 is CASSLAGGEETQYF.

This clone has ten or more counts. The read ends 3 residues shy of where the CDR3 ends; the end is completed using the germline J gene. V usage is TRBV19 and J usage is TRBJ2-3; D unresolved. The V and J ends lost 7 bases and 2 bases respectively, with 10 bases between them. CDR3 size: 13 residues. Germline V gene sequence: CDR1 LNHDA, CDR2 SQIVND (reference sequence). CDR3 amino acids: CASTEQNTDTQYF. Incomplete CDR3 DNA: TGTGCCAGTACAGAACAGAACACAGATACG.

Ten or more counts support this clone. The sequenced CDR3 bases are TGTGCCTGGAGTCAGGGTTCTGAA. Encoded protein: CAWSQGSE. In full, the CDR3 is CAWSQGSEAFF. The chain has TRBV30 and TRBJ1-1; perhaps TRBD1 as D (5 bases). The sequenced fragment ends 3 residues before the CDR3 boundary, so the rest is inferred from the germline J gene. V shed 2 bases and J shed 6 bases, with 7 bases lying between them. The CDR3 length is 11 residues. Germline CDR1 GTSNPN, CDR2 SVGIG (reference sequence).

This clone showed up just a few times. The read terminates 3 residues ahead of where the CDR3 ends, so the germline J gene completes it. V and J are TRBV19 and TRBJ1-6, with D uncertain. Trimming shortened V by 7 bases and J by 0 bases, and 7 bases separated the two germline ends. The CDR3 sequence is 14 residues long. The germline V gene encodes CDR1 LNHDA and CDR2 SQIVND (reference sequence). CDR3 DNA (partial): TGTGCCAGTATGCAGAGCTCCTATAATTCACCC. Translation: CASMQSSYNSP. The CDR3 in its entirety is CASMQSSYNSPLHF.

This clone was counted at least ten times. The read terminates 3 residues ahead of where the CDR3 ends, so the germline J gene completes it. The chain combines TRBV6-2 or TRBV6-3 with TRBJ2-3; D is uncertain. Germline V CDR1 and CDR2: MNHEY, SVGEGT. CDR3 length: 12 amino acids. The V end was cut by 5 bases, the J end by 4 bases, with 7 bases between. The CDR3 loop is CASSPGSDTQYF. The CDR3 DNA, read in part, is TGTGCCAGCAGTCCCGGTTCAGATACG.

This clone was seen a few times. The CDR3 extends 3 residues past the end of the read, so its final part is completed from the germline J gene. The chain recombines TRBV7-8 with TRBJ1-5, with D possibly being TRBD1 (6 bases). Germline V gives CDR1 SGHVS, CDR2 FQNEAQ. V lost 5 bases and J lost 5, with 13 bases in between. The CDR3 extends over 14 amino acids. CDR3 DNA (partial): TGTGCCAGCAGCCCGGCGGGGGGGCATCAGCCC. Its translation: CASSPAGGHQP. The full CDR3 protein is CASSPAGGHQPQHF.

As for this clone: The read terminates 3 residues before the CDR3 end, so the remaining end is supplied by the germline J gene. This chain connects TRBV7-9 to TRBJ2-3, with 10 bases that match TRBD1. The germline CDR1 and CDR2 sequences are SEHNR and FQNEAQ (reference sequence). The CDR3 runs 15 residues. The junction had 4 bases not matched to a gene; V was cut back by 5 bases and J by 2 bases. The DNA read from the CDR3 is TGTGCCAGCAGCCCGACAGGGGGCTTCACAGATACG. Its protein product is CASSPTGGFTDT. The whole CDR3 is CASSPTGGFTDTQYF.

This clone was counted ten times or more. The read comes to an end 3 residues before the CDR3 does, leaving the germline J gene to fill in the end. The chain carries TRBV2 and TRBJ1-6; no definite D call. V was clipped by 6 bases and J by 7 bases, with 13 bases between them. The V gene's germline CDR1 is SNHLY and CDR2 FYNNEI. This CDR3 contains 14 residues. The CDR3 here is CASSVATTNSPLHF. The sequenced part of the CDR3 DNA is TGTGCCAGCAGCGTGGCGACAACCAATTCACCC. The full variable domain, with the rest looked up from reference TRBV2 and TRBJ1-6, is EPEVTQTPSHQVTQMGQEVILRCVPISNHLYFYWYRQILGQKVEFLVSFYNNEISEKSEIFDDQFSVERPDGSNFTLKIRSTKLEDSAMYFCASSVATTNSPLHFGNGTRLTVT.